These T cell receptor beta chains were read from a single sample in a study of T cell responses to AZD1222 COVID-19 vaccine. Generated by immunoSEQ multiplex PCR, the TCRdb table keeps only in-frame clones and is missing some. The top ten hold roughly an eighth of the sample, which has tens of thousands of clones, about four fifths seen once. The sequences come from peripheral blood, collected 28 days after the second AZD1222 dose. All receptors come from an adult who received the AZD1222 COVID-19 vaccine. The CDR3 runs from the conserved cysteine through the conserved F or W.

cdr3_aa: CASSPRSGTEAFF
j_call: TRBJ1-1
v_call: TRBV18

cdr3_aa: CASSYGEMNTEAFF
j_call: TRBJ1-1
v_call: TRBV6-2/TRBV6-3

cdr3_aa: CASGLALQGAPGQPQHF
j_call: TRBJ1-5
v_call: TRBV12-5

cdr3_aa: CASSLAVGYTF
j_call: TRBJ1-2
v_call: TRBV12-3/TRBV12-4

cdr3_aa: CASSSAGYKNIQYF
j_call: TRBJ2-4
v_call: TRBV10-2

cdr3_aa: CASSDSPDSLEPQHF
j_call: TRBJ1-5
v_call: TRBV6-4

cdr3_aa: CASSYSNEGRGDEQYF
j_call: TRBJ2-7
v_call: TRBV6-5

cdr3_aa: CASRLETTSGGAYNEQFF
j_call: TRBJ2-1
v_call: TRBV5-8

cdr3_aa: CASSQRTNNEQFF
j_call: TRBJ2-1
v_call: TRBV3-1/TRBV3-2

cdr3_aa: CASTLNVLGGYTF
j_call: TRBJ1-2
v_call: TRBV5-8

cdr3_aa: CASSVAVSGGRIDEQYF
j_call: TRBJ2-7
v_call: TRBV9

cdr3_aa: CASSPGPGANVLTF
j_call: TRBJ2-6
v_call: TRBV7-2

cdr3_aa: CASSPVSGSYEQYF
j_call: TRBJ2-7
v_call: TRBV10-2

cdr3_aa: CASSRGQGIYEQYF
j_call: TRBJ2-7
v_call: TRBV5-8

cdr3_aa: CASRYAGRNNSPLHF
j_call: TRBJ1-6
v_call: TRBV5-4

cdr3_aa: CASSLGQGGSPLHF
j_call: TRBJ1-6
v_call: TRBV5-1

cdr3_aa: CASSQDFGGRSPLHF
j_call: TRBJ1-6
v_call: TRBV14

cdr3_aa: CASAPSGGGVDTQYF
j_call: TRBJ2-3
v_call: TRBV27

cdr3_aa: CASSSYTTGVGQPQHF
j_call: TRBJ1-5
v_call: TRBV5-6

cdr3_aa: CASKRGTEAFF
j_call: TRBJ1-1
v_call: TRBV4-1

cdr3_aa: CASSSVRYGYTF
j_call: TRBJ1-2
v_call: TRBV11-1

cdr3_aa: CASTSLGWQGAISSNQPQHF
j_call: TRBJ1-5
v_call: TRBV19

cdr3_aa: CASSLQGTTNEKLFF
j_call: TRBJ1-4
v_call: TRBV7-2

cdr3_aa: CASSFSGGGYNEQFF
j_call: TRBJ2-1
v_call: TRBV11-2

cdr3_aa: CASSADPMTEAFF
j_call: TRBJ1-1
v_call: TRBV6-2/TRBV6-3

cdr3_aa: CASSVDLFSYNEQFF
j_call: TRBJ2-1
v_call: TRBV9

cdr3_aa: CASSQESQPQHF
j_call: TRBJ1-5
v_call: TRBV3-1/TRBV3-2

cdr3_aa: CASSQQNSGTDNEQFF
j_call: TRBJ2-1
v_call: TRBV3-1/TRBV3-2